The 16 T cell receptor beta chains below all came from one sample that was sequenced in a study of blood T cell repertoires in COVID-19. The protocol was immunoSEQ multiplex PCR, while the TCRdb copy is restricted to in-frame clones and leaves out a portion. The sample consists of about 76,000 clones, 65% to 90% of them appearing once. The specimen sequenced was peripheral blood. The receptor set was obtained from a human donor in a cohort sampled during active COVID-19.

The chain couples TRBV24-1 to TRBJ2-7; 7 bases are a match to TRBD2. Trimming at V came to 4 bases and at J to 6 bases, leaving 11 bases not matched to a gene. The CDR3 runs 15 residues. CDR1 is KGHDR and CDR2 is SFDVKD in the germline V gene. The CDR3 loop is CATSDPEREPSEQYF. The CDR3 DNA follows: TGTGCCACCAGTGACCCCGAGCGGGAACCGAGCGAGCAGTACTTC.

CDR3 coding DNA: TGCAGCGTTGCCCCAGGGGAATATGAGCAGTTCTTC. Translated, it gives CSVAPGEYEQFF. The chain links TRBV29-1 to TRBJ2-1; a weak D match, TRBD1 (6 bases). CDR3 size: 12 residues. V lost 4 bases and J lost 8, with 12 bases in between. Germline CDR1 is SQVTM and CDR2 is ANQGSEA.

This clone appeared once. The chain combines TRBV29-1 with TRBJ2-6, with D possibly TRBD1 on 6 matching bases. Per the germline V gene, CDR1 is SQVTM and CDR2 is ANQGSEA. The CDR3 is 12 residues long. The germline V and J ends were trimmed by 0 bases and 12 bases, with 9 bases remaining between them. CDR3 residues: CSVEDQGTVLTF. The CDR3 DNA is TGCAGCGTTGAAGATCAGGGGACCGTCCTGACTTTC.

The chain combines TRBV6-5 with TRBJ2-1; 7 nucleotides line up with TRBD1. The V gene's germline CDR1 is MNHEY and CDR2 SVGAGI. The CDR3 has 14 residues. V lost 8 bases to trimming and J lost 6 bases; unmatched junction nucleotides: 10. CDR3 amino acids: CASLRGDRANEQFF. The CDR3 DNA follows: TGTGCCAGCCTCAGAGGGGACAGAGCCAATGAGCAGTTCTTC.

A few counts support this clone. The J gene is TRBJ2-1, the V gene TRBV5-1, with D perhaps matching TRBD1 (6 bases). The V end lost 4 bases, the J end lost 4 bases, and 30 bases lay between the germline ends. CDR3 size: 20 residues. In germline, CDR1 is SGHRS, CDR2 YFSETQ. As DNA, the CDR3 is TGCGCCAGCAGCCCCGCCCCCGGGACACGGAGTGGGTTAGGGTACAATGAGCAGTTCTTC. Protein: CASSPAPGTRSGLGYNEQFF.

The rearrangement uses TRBV6-5 and TRBJ1-1, with D possibly being TRBD1 (6 bases). The germline V gene has CDR1 MNHEY and CDR2 SVGAGI. The CDR3 spans 15 residues. Trimming shortened V by 6 bases and J by 1 base, and 15 bases separated the two germline ends. In nucleotides, the CDR3 is TGTGCCAGCAGACGAGGACAGCTCAAGAACACTGAAGCTTTCTTT. Protein product: CASRRGQLKNTEAFF.

The rearrangement links TRBV4-1 to TRBJ1-5; 8 bases align to TRBD1. Germline lookup yields CDR1 MGHRA and CDR2 YSYEKL. The CDR3 totals 19 residues. J was trimmed by 1 base and V by 0 bases; bases with no gene match: 11. CDR3 protein: CASSQDPLQGAVSNQPQHF. In DNA form, the CDR3 reads TGCGCCAGCAGCCAAGATCCTCTTCAGGGGGCGGTGAGCAATCAGCCCCAGCATTTT.

This clone has a single count. V gene TRBV7-9 combines with J gene TRBJ2-2; possible D gene TRBD1, 5 bases. The V end was cut by 4 bases, the J end by 3 bases, with 12 bases between. The CDR3 consists of 15 residues. The germline V gene has CDR1 SEHNR and CDR2 FQNEAQ (reference sequence). CDR3 in amino acids: CASSSREFDTGELFF. The CDR3 DNA is TGTGCCAGCAGCTCCAGGGAATTCGACACCGGGGAGCTGTTTTTT.

The CDR3 DNA sequence: TGTGCCAGCACCCTATCTAGCGGGGGGGCTATAAATGAGCAGTTCTTC. This codes for CASTLSSGGAINEQFF. V and J are TRBV27 and TRBJ2-1; TRBD2 aligns across 12 bases. V shed 7 bases, J shed 7 bases, and the junction held 11 bases outside the gene matches. The CDR3 totals 16 residues. Germline V gives CDR1 MNHEY, CDR2 SMNVEV (reference sequence).

The chain links TRBV7-5 to TRBJ1-1. TRBV7-5 is flagged as a pseudogene. CDR3 length equals 16 residues. The CDR3 DNA reads TGTGCCAGAAGCTTAGGTGGCAGACTCATGAACACTGAAGCTTTCTTT. It is translated as CARSLGGRLMNTEAFF.

The chain recombines TRBV5-6 with TRBJ1-1, with D perhaps TRBD1 (5 bases). CDR1 is SGHDT, CDR2 YYEEEE, per germline. The CDR3 length is 14 residues. V lost 5 bases and J 4 bases, leaving 15 bases between the germline ends. The CDR3 DNA reads TGTGCCAGCAGTCTAATATGGGGCGGCACTGAAGCTTTCTTT. Its protein product is CASSLIWGGTEAFF.

This clone has more than one count but fewer than ten. The chain is built from TRBV4-1 and TRBJ1-2; TRBD1 agrees at 8 bases. The germline CDR1 and CDR2 sequences are MGHRA and YSYEKL. The CDR3 spans 16 residues. V was pared by 2 bases and J by 5 bases, with 10 bases of the junction left unmatched. CDR3 sequence: CASSQRTGSDTYGYTF. CDR3 nucleotide sequence: TGCGCCAGCAGCCAAAGGACAGGGAGTGATACTTATGGCTACACCTTC.

This clone showed up just a few times. The gene calls are TRBV7-2 and TRBJ1-3; D is possibly TRBD1 (6 bases). Germline V lookup: CDR1 SGHTA, CDR2 FQGNSA. Trimming pared 6 bases from V and 3 bases from J, leaving 9 bases between. CDR3 size: 13 residues. In nucleotides, the CDR3 is TGTGCCAGCAGTCTACAGGGTGGAAACACCATATATTTT. It is translated as CASSLQGGNTIYF.

The chain combines TRBV4-1 with TRBJ1-4; D may be TRBD1 (6 bases). CDR1 MGHRA and CDR2 YSYEKL come from the germline V gene. The CDR3 spans 16 residues. The ends were cut back, 4 bases at V and 0 bases at J, with 12 bases in the middle. The CDR3 nucleotides are TGCGCCAGCAGCCCTCGGACAGACTCAACTAATGAAAAACTGTTTTTT. Translating gives CASSPRTDSTNEKLFF.

This sequence joins TRBV10-2 and TRBJ2-2; 10 bases are shared with TRBD2. The J segment lost 5 bases and the V segment lost 10 bases, leaving 16 bases of the junction unmatched. The CDR3 totals 17 residues. Germline lookup yields CDR1 WSHSY and CDR2 SAAADI. The CDR3 coding sequence is TGCGCCATAGCGGCGAGCGGGAGGGCCGAGTTGACCGGGGAGCTGTTTTTT. Its protein is CAIAASGRAELTGELFF.

The genes are TRBV6-1 and TRBJ2-7; 7 nucleotides line up with TRBD1. CDR1 is MNHNS and CDR2 is SASEGT in the germline V gene. The CDR3 runs 15 residues. With V trimmed by 1 base and J by 2 bases, 5 bases remained unmatched. In nucleotides, the CDR3 is TGTGCCAGCAGTGAAGGGAAGGGGGCAACCTACGAGCAGTACTTC. Protein product: CASSEGKGATYEQYF.